Reported below is one TCR beta chain. What it recognizes is unknown. After autologous stem cell transplantation all patients relapsed, and prior brentuximab vedotin exposure differed between cohorts. The sample belongs to a study of PD-1 blockade in classical Hodgkin lymphoma. Across the study: Patients were administered nivolumab (3 mg/kg intravenously) every 2 weeks.

CDR1 and CDR2 (germline): SGHAT, FQNNGV. This CDR3 has 15 amino acids. The ends lost 9 bases at V and 5 bases at J; junction bases unmatched: 10. Study findings and constraints: TCR diversity rose significantly by C4D1 in CD4+ but not CD8+ cells. TCR diversity at baseline was reported to be reduced in newly diagnosed patients relative to healthy donors. Some patients started nivolumab under 1 year after ASCT, and they were excluded.

Measured with immunoSEQ multiplex PCR; TCRdb has only the in-frame clones, and not every one. The sample shows about 12,000 clones, around 84% of them seen only once. The source of this sequence is a human donor with classical Hodgkin lymphoma. This chain joins TRBV11-2 and TRBJ2-2, with 9 bases matching TRBD1. Sequences were derived from peripheral blood mononuclear cells (PBMCs), sampled at baseline. CDR3 DNA: TGTGCCAGGGACAGGGGCGTACTGTGGACCGGGGAGCTGTTTTTT. It specifies CARDRGVLWTGELFF.